A single sample is the source of the 14 T cell receptor beta chains below, sequenced in a study of memory CD4+ T cells and cytomegalovirus serostatus. The sort gate was single viable CD3+CD4+CD8-CD45RO+ cells for memory CD4+ T cells. Repertoires were generated with immunoSEQ multiplex PCR, while TCRdb's copy carries only in-frame clones and drops some. Of tens of thousands of clones in the sample, approximately 78% are singletons; the top ten hold about 0.79%. The sample was memory CD4+ T cells from blood. All receptors come from an adult in good health and CMV-seronegative.

The chain joins TRBV4-3 to TRBJ1-2; no reliable D call. Per the germline V gene, CDR1 is LGHNA and CDR2 is YSLEER. The CDR3 has 14 residues. Between the trimmed V and J ends, which lost 0 bases and 11 bases, there was a span of 16 bases. The CDR3 is CASSQDRGRGRYTF. The DNA for the CDR3 is TGCGCCAGCAGCCAAGACCGAGGTCGAGGTCGTTACACCTTC.

Written as DNA, the CDR3 is TGTGCCAGCAGCGTAGGGGGGAATGGAATCGGAAACACCATATATTTT. Translation gives CASSVGGNGIGNTIYF. The J gene is TRBJ1-3, the V gene TRBV9; D is perhaps TRBD1 (5 bases). The length of the CDR3 is 16 residues. V was shortened by 0 bases and J by 4 bases, with 14 bases between the two germline ends. Per germline, CDR1 SGDLS and CDR2 YYNGEE.

V is TRBV7-2 and J is TRBJ2-4; no reliable D call. Trimming stripped 3 bases from V and 1 base from J, with 13 bases between. The CDR3 has 16 amino acids. The germline gives CDR1 SGHTA, CDR2 FQGNSA. The CDR3 nucleotides are TGTGCCAGCAGCTTGCTCGTCAGGAAGGCCAAAAACATTCAGTACTTC. Amino acid sequence: CASSLLVRKAKNIQYF.

The chain combines TRBV27 with TRBJ2-1, with D maybe TRBD2 (5 bases). The CDR3 is 15 amino acids. Looked up from germline, CDR1 is MNHEY and CDR2 is SMNVEV (reference sequence). Trimming left V 6 bases short and J 3 bases short, with 15 bases between. The CDR3 reads CASSPGRADYNEQFF. The CDR3, as DNA: TGTGCCAGCAGCCCCGGCAGAGCGGACTACAATGAGCAGTTCTTC.

The sample holds one count of this clone. V usage is TRBV4-2 and J usage is TRBJ2-6; 8 bases are shared with TRBD2. Germline values: CDR1 LGHNA, CDR2 YNFKEQ. V shed 2 bases and J 4 bases; nucleotides not matched to a gene: 1. The CDR3 extends over 15 amino acids. Written as DNA, the CDR3 is TGTGCCAGCAGCCAACAGCGGGGGGGGGCCAACGTCCTGACTTTC. Its protein product is CASSQQRGGANVLTF.

As for this clone: The junction does not match germline at one end; this may be a read error. The V and J genes are TRBV19 and TRBJ2-4, with D possibly being TRBD2 (6 bases). The CDR3 is 14 amino acids. From germline, CDR1 is LNHDA and CDR2 SQIVND (reference sequence). This CDR3 is CASSQSGPNNIQYF. The CDR3 DNA follows: TGTGCCAGTAGTCAGAGCGGGCCCAATAACATTCAGTACTTC.

The V call is TRBV29-1, the J call TRBJ1-2, with unresolved D. CDR3 size: 13 residues. Trimming took 7 bases from V and 3 from J, leaving 15 bases between them. The germline CDR1 and CDR2 sequences are SQVTM and ANQGSEA. The CDR3 bases are TGCAGCGCCTCAATCGGGGAGGACTATGGCTACACCTTC. It specifies CSASIGEDYGYTF.

The J gene is TRBJ1-5, the V gene TRBV10-3; TRBD1 matches 12 bases. The CDR3 runs to 19 residues. The V and J ends lost 5 bases and 2 bases, in that order; junction bases with no gene match: 13. Germline assignment: CDR1 ENHRY and CDR2 SYGVKD. The CDR3 nucleotides read TGTGCCATCAGTAAAACCTCGGGACAGGGGGCTGCGGGCAATCAGCCCCAGCATTTT. Protein product: CAISKTSGQGAAGNQPQHF.

This chain connects TRBV11-2 to TRBJ1-4; D is uncertain. The CDR3 consists of 15 residues. Trimming took 6 bases from V and 3 from J, leaving 14 bases between them. Germline-derived CDR1 and CDR2 are SGHAT and FQNNGV. The CDR3: CASRLRVEANEKLFF. The DNA of the CDR3 is TGTGCCAGCAGACTTAGGGTAGAGGCTAATGAAAAACTGTTTTTT.

CDR3 sequence: CASSDRPLAGGREQYF. The CDR3 nucleotides read TGTGCCAGCAGTGACCGGCCACTAGCGGGGGGACGCGAGCAGTACTTC. The J gene is TRBJ2-7, the V gene TRBV6-1; 12 bases line up with TRBD2. Trimming cost V 3 bases and J 6 bases; bases outside gene matches: 9. Germline V CDR1 and CDR2: MNHNS, SASEGT. CDR3 length: 16 amino acids.

J is TRBJ2-5 and V is TRBV5-6; D remains ambiguous. CDR3 size: 13 residues. Germline V gene data show CDR1 as SGHDT and CDR2 as YYEEEE. V shed 4 bases and J shed 5 bases, with 12 bases lying between them. DNA of the CDR3: TGTGCCAGCAGCCCCGCCACGGCGGAGACCCAGTACTTC. Residues: CASSPATAETQYF.

In this sample, this clone turned up a few times. The chain carries TRBV19 and TRBJ1-1, with 7 nucleotides matching TRBD1. The CDR3 runs to 13 residues. The V gene end was trimmed by 9 bases and the J gene end by 0 bases; junction bases not matched to a gene: 4. The V gene's germline CDR1 is LNHDA and CDR2 SQIVND (reference sequence). The DNA of the CDR3 is TGTGCCAGCCGGACAGGATTGAACACTGAAGCTTTCTTT. Translating it yields CASRTGLNTEAFF.

The rearrangement joins TRBV5-1 to TRBJ1-1, with 9 bases that match TRBD1. Germline V gives CDR1 SGHRS, CDR2 YFSETQ. The J segment lost 2 bases and the V segment lost 6 bases, leaving 14 bases of the junction unmatched. This CDR3 spans 17 amino acids. CDR3 sequence: CASTADRGDSENTEAFF. CDR3 in DNA: TGCGCCAGCACCGCGGACAGGGGAGATTCAGAAAACACTGAAGCTTTCTTT.

The chain combines TRBV6-5 with TRBJ1-5; D is undetermined. Germline lookup yields CDR1 MNHEY and CDR2 SVGAGI. V shed 7 bases and J shed 1 base, with 14 bases lying between them. CDR3 length: 15 amino acids. The CDR3 nucleotides are TGTGCCAGCAACCACGGAGGATCGAGCAATCAGCCCCAGCATTTT. It translates to CASNHGGSSNQPQHF.